Shown below are 17 T cell receptor beta chains from a single sample sequenced in a study of immune cell composition in non-small cell lung cancer. The normal lung sample lay at least 3 cm, and maximally far, from the tumour. TCRdb's table, derived via immunoSEQ multiplex PCR, lists solely in-frame clones and lacks some. The sample contains 7,500 to 9,000 clones, around 77% of which appear only once. The specimen was non-adjacent lung tissue. These receptors all stem from a human donor with non-small cell lung cancer.

J is TRBJ2-7 and V is TRBV7-8; D is undetermined. The CDR3 length is 13 residues. The V gene's germline CDR1 is SGHVS and CDR2 FQNEAQ. Trimming stripped 1 base from V and 3 bases from J, with 7 bases between. For the CDR3, the DNA is TGTGCCAGCAGCTTAGGACACCTCTACGAGCAGTACTTC. Translation gives CASSLGHLYEQYF.

The J gene is TRBJ1-5, the V gene TRBV28, with 8 nucleotides matching TRBD1. V lost 4 bases and J lost 11; bases outside the gene matches: 4. CDR3 size: 12 residues. Germline CDR1 and CDR2: MDHEN and SYDVKM. The CDR3 nucleotides are TGTGCCAGCAGTTCCGGACAGGGAGCCCAGCATTTT. Protein sequence: CASSSGQGAQHF.

This chain uses TRBV28 with TRBJ1-5, with 8 nucleotides matching TRBD1. J lost 3 bases, V lost 6 bases, and 4 bases had no gene match. Germline CDR1 is MDHEN and CDR2 is SYDVKM. The CDR3 contains 14 residues. CDR3 in DNA: TGTGCCAGCAGGCCAGGGGGCCTCAATCAGCCCCAGCATTTT. Translation gives CASRPGGLNQPQHF.

The chain uses TRBV25-1 and TRBJ1-1; 9 nucleotides agree with TRBD1. CDR1 MGHDK and CDR2 SYGVNS come from the germline V gene. The CDR3 spans 16 residues. Germline trimming cut 4 bases from V and 0 bases from J; bases unmatched to any gene: 6. CDR3 bases: TGTGCCAGCAGTGGACCGGGACAGGGCTTGAACACTGAAGCTTTCTTT. Its protein product is CASSGPGQGLNTEAFF.

V is TRBV5-6 and J is TRBJ2-5; the D gene is possibly TRBD1 (6 bases). Trimming stripped 1 base from V and 0 bases from J, with 13 bases between. CDR1 is SGHDT and CDR2 is YYEEEE in the germline V gene. The CDR3 extends over 16 amino acids. CDR3 region: CASSLHLQGYQETQYF. In DNA, the CDR3 is TGTGCCAGCAGCTTGCATCTACAGGGTTACCAAGAGACCCAGTACTTC.

This rearrangement joins TRBV5-8 to TRBJ1-5, with TRBD1 as a possible D gene (6 bases). The germline V gene has CDR1 SGHTS and CDR2 YDEGEE. The CDR3 is 15 residues long. The germline V and J ends were trimmed by 4 bases and 5 bases, with 16 bases remaining between them. CDR3 sequence (DNA): TGTGCCAGCAGCGTAGGACAGCTCCTTCATCAGCCCCAGCATTTT. This encodes CASSVGQLLHQPQHF.

This clone occurred once. The J gene is TRBJ1-5, the V gene TRBV11-2; no clear D. V was pared by 0 bases and J by 4 bases, with 10 bases between. CDR3 size: 15 residues. Germline-derived CDR1 and CDR2 are SGHAT and FQNNGV. In nucleotides, the CDR3 is TGTGCCAGCAGCTTAGATCAGAAAGGGAATCAGCCCCAGCATTTT. Translation gives CASSLDQKGNQPQHF.

This clone turned up a few times. The chain uses TRBV14 and TRBJ2-1; D gene unclear. This CDR3 region has 14 residues. The V and J ends lost 0 bases and 8 bases respectively, with 11 bases between them. Germline V lookup: CDR1 SGHDN, CDR2 FVKESK. The CDR3 DNA reads as TGTGCCAGCAGCCAAGAGGGTGGACGTTATGAGCAGTTCTTC. Protein: CASSQEGGRYEQFF. Full variable domain (outside the CDR3, taken from reference TRBV14 and TRBJ2-1): EAGVTQFPSHSVIEKGQTVTLRCDPISGHDNLYWYRRVMGKEIKFLLHFVKESKQDESGMPNNRFLAERTGGTYSTLKVQPAELEDSGVYFCASSQEGGRYEQFFGPGTRLTVL.

This chain joins TRBV6-5 and TRBJ1-6, with TRBD1 matching over 10 bases. This CDR3 is built from 14 residues. J was trimmed by 8 bases and V by 6 bases; bases with no gene match: 4. The germline V gene has CDR1 MNHEY and CDR2 SVGAGI. Here the CDR3 reads CASRPDRGHSPLHF. CDR3 bases: TGTGCCAGCAGACCCGACAGGGGGCATTCACCCCTCCACTTT.

The chain uses TRBV2 and TRBJ1-6, with a tentative D call TRBD1 (6 bases). This CDR3 is 14 amino acids long. CDR1 and CDR2 (germline): SNHLY, FYNNEI. V was cut by 7 bases and J by 0 bases, with 7 bases left in between. The CDR3 spells CASKGGSYNSPLHF. The DNA for the CDR3 is TGTGCCAGCAAGGGGGGCTCCTATAATTCACCCCTCCACTTT.

The chain uses TRBV19 and TRBJ1-2, with a weak D call TRBD1 (6 bases). Germline V lookup: CDR1 LNHDA, CDR2 SQIVND (reference sequence). The CDR3 loop spans 13 amino acids. Trimming removed 6 bases at V and 4 bases at J, with 12 bases between. CDR3 amino acids: CASSTWDTYGYTF. The CDR3 region has the DNA TGTGCCAGTAGCACTTGGGACACCTATGGCTACACCTTC.

The chain couples TRBV28 to TRBJ2-3, with D maybe TRBD2 (6 bases). V shed 5 bases and J shed 6 bases, with 15 bases lying between them. The CDR3 loop spans 14 amino acids. Germline CDR1 MDHEN, CDR2 SYDVKM. The CDR3 is CASSTRDSADTQYF. The CDR3 nucleotides read TGTGCCAGCAGTACCCGGGACTCCGCGGATACGCAGTATTTT. Full variable domain (rest looked up from reference TRBV28 and TRBJ2-3): DVKVTQSSRYLVKRTGEKVFLECVQDMDHENMFWYRQDPGLGLRLIYFSYDVKMKEKGDIPEGYSVSREKKERFSLILESASTNQTSMYLCASSTRDSADTQYFGPGTRLTVL.

The J gene is TRBJ1-1, the V gene TRBV28; D unresolved. Germline CDR1 reads MDHEN; CDR2 reads SYDVKM. V was trimmed by 10 bases and J by 4 bases, leaving 10 bases between them. The length of the CDR3 is 11 residues. Here the CDR3 DNA reads TGTGCCATAGAGCCACGCACTGAAGCTTTCTTT. Translating it yields CAIEPRTEAFF.

The rearrangement joins TRBV7-8 to TRBJ1-1; D possibly corresponds to TRBD1 (5 bases). Trimming shortened V by 1 base and J by 7 bases, and 10 bases separated the two germline ends. Germline assignment: CDR1 SGHVS and CDR2 FQNEAQ. CDR3 length: 13 residues. The CDR3 is CASSLGGVGEAFF. In DNA, the CDR3 is TGTGCCAGCAGCTTAGGGGGGGTTGGTGAAGCTTTCTTT. Combining the CDR3 with reference TRBV7-8 and TRBJ1-1 gives the whole variable domain GAGVSQSPRYKVAKRGQDVALRCDPISGHVSLFWYQQALGQGPEFLTYFQNEAQLDKSGLPSDRFFAERPEGSVSTLKIQRTQQEDSAVYLCASSLGGVGEAFFGQGTRLTVV.

V gene TRBV28 combines with J gene TRBJ2-6; TRBD2 aligns across 7 bases. V lost 6 bases, J lost 1 base, and 9 bases stayed unmatched. Germline V gives CDR1 MDHEN, CDR2 SYDVKM. This CDR3 spans 17 amino acids. The CDR3 spells CASRTSSFESGANVLTF. CDR3 sequence (DNA): TGTGCCAGCAGGACTAGCTCGTTTGAATCTGGGGCCAACGTCCTGACTTTC. Filled out from reference TRBV28 and TRBJ2-6, the complete variable domain reads DVKVTQSSRYLVKRTGEKVFLECVQDMDHENMFWYRQDPGLGLRLIYFSYDVKMKEKGDIPEGYSVSREKKERFSLILESASTNQTSMYLCASRTSSFESGANVLTFGAGSRLTVL.

The chain uses TRBV6-1 and TRBJ2-1; 10 nucleotides align to TRBD2. This CDR3 has 15 residues. The V gene's germline CDR1 is MNHNS and CDR2 SASEGT. The trim removed 7 bases at V and 5 bases at J, leaving 8 bases unmatched. The CDR3 DNA is TGTGCCAGCAATGCGAAGAGCGGGAGGGACAATGAGCAGTTCTTC. This codes for CASNAKSGRDNEQFF.

The J gene is TRBJ1-2, the V gene TRBV9; unclear D gene. Germline CDR1 and CDR2: SGDLS and YYNGEE. The CDR3 spans 12 residues. The V end lost 4 bases, the J end lost 3 bases, and 7 bases lay between the germline ends. The CDR3 nucleotides are TGTGCCAGCAGCATCCCGGACTATGGCTACACCTTC. Encoded protein: CASSIPDYGYTF.